This T cell receptor (beta chain) was identified during a study of somatic mutations in cytotoxic T cells in rheumatoid arthritis (dated by TCRdb to the late 2010s). In the study overall: Peripheral blood (around 28 ml EDTA) was collected from patients immediately after diagnosis and before any treatment began. Some T-cell populations stained with V beta antibodies were sorted by flow on a FACSAria II or Sony SH800 to nearly 100% purity, with sorted V beta1+ cells additionally subjected to TCRB sequencing. The study asked whether expanded CD8+ T-cell clones in newly diagnosed, untreated rheumatoid arthritis carry somatic mutations, and used TCRB deep sequencing to characterize clonality. For 65 to 80 rheumatoid arthritis patients and approximately 20 healthy controls, TCRB deep sequencing was carried out. Patient and control groups had essentially identical median ages.

TCRB CDR3 sequencing used the immunoSEQ assay on genomic DNA. The authors' analysis ran thus. Patient CD8+ clones larger than 1% were compared against published virus-specific TCRB sequences, and only a few matched. Only productive TCRB rearrangements were included in the analyses. Defining a clone by its unique TCRB CDR3 sequence, the study calculated clonality as a productive clonality index derived from Shannon entropy. To calculate repertoire overlap between two samples, the template counts of each clone were considered relative to each sample's total templates. Flow cytometry-measured V-gene usage correlated with V-gene usage from TCRB sequencing, with a Spearman r of 0.61. TCRdb re-hosts the immuneACCESS table, in-frame sequences only. Its copies lack some clones; in the studies checked, an unresolved V gene accounts for under half of them, and the cause for the rest is not known. The DNA gave D and trimming, while V, J and clone size come from that table. The table for this sample lists tens of thousands of clones; approximately 84% of them were counted only once. Of the sample, 11% is held by the ten largest clones.

Regarding this clone: Its antigen specificity is not known. No clone much larger than this one lies a single base away; base qualities are absent.

Flow cytometry confirmed the purity of CD4+ and CD8+ cells that had been isolated by positive magnetic bead selection on an AutoMACS. Initial screening for clonal expansions relied on flow cytometry with a TCR V beta antibody panel, after which sorted CD8+ fractions underwent TCRB deep sequencing for characterization. Peripheral blood mononuclear cells were isolated by Ficoll-Paque PLUS density gradient separation. Using Nucleospin Tissue or Tissue XS kits, DNA was extracted from CD4-enriched, CD8-enriched or PBMC samples, with quantification by a Qubit 2.0 fluorometer. In the germline V gene, CDR1 corresponds to SNHLY and CDR2 to FYNNEI. From its cysteine to its phenylalanine, the CDR3 spans 15 amino acids. Solely the CDR3 DNA is kept, with 45 bases framed from the first base. The paper as a whole reports these results and caveats: In patients, CD8+ clonality rose with age (Spearman r ~ 0.46), which was not the case in healthy controls. The slight underrepresentation of TRBV07 in patients was not corrected for multiple comparisons. In about an eighth of the roughly 65 patients the largest CD8+ clone exceeded 20% of CD8+ cells, and several identical CD8+ TCRB sequences were shared between blood and synovial fluid. CD8+ T-cell clonality did not differ significantly between rheumatoid arthritis patients and age-matched healthy controls. The expanded CD8+ clones had unknown antigen targets, and not appearing in virus-specific databases did not rule out that they were virus-specific.

Sequencing was performed on CD8+ T cells sorted from blood. This clonotype was sampled from an adult with rheumatoid arthritis. The sequence joins TRBV2 to TRBJ2-5, and the D gene may be TRBD2, 6 bases matching. The tail of the sequence fits TRBJ2-7 better, so the J call may be wrong. CDR3 reads: CASSELGRGFYEQYF. The bases are TGTGCCAGCAGTGAACTCGGGAGAGGATTCTACGAGCAGTACTTC.